This TCR beta chain was obtained from a study of T cells after yellow fever vaccination (dated by TCRdb to the late 2010s). Describing the broader study: The SMART-Seq v4 Ultra Low Input RNA kit was used to prepare libraries from fractions with low cell numbers. Bulk TCR alpha and beta repertoires were sequenced longitudinally to track T-cell clones before and after primary and booster YFV17D yellow fever vaccination. Two healthy male donors, one aged 18 to 29 and one aged 30 to 40 years, were included in the cohort. Bulk PBMC replicates and cell subsets were isolated from blood drawn at multiple timepoints before and after both primary and secondary immunization. General study outcomes and caveats: Because abundant contaminating clonotypes from the bulk population could be contained in FACS-sorted repertoires, computational filtering was required. After the booster, most clones that had expanded after primary vaccination were detected again (roughly 96% of CD4 and more than 85% of CD8), suggesting broad maintenance of memory. The study included only a couple of donors, which limits how far the findings can be generalized. A small share of clonotypes occurred in both CD4 and CD8 compartments, likely arising from convergent recombination. The secondary T-cell response was found to be weaker but faster than the primary response, with a peak reached on day 5 rather than on day 15.

The trim is 0 bases for V and 9 bases for J, with a gap of 12 bases between the germline ends. CDR3 length: 15 amino acids, cysteine to phenylalanine. Solely the CDR3 DNA is kept, with 45 bases framed from the first base. Synthesis of TCR cDNA relied on 5'RACE template switching, a step that introduced a universal primer site along with unique molecular identifiers. Priming for cDNA synthesis came from both the TCR alpha and TCR beta constant segments. Library amplification used two PCR steps, and the second PCR step added sample barcodes and sequencing adapters. Sequencing of the libraries was done on either Illumina HiSeq 2500 (2x100 bp) or NovaSeq (2x150 bp). The paper's data handling went like this. Reads were demultiplexed and collapsed into UMI consensus sequences with MIGEC, and V(D)J alignment was performed with MiXCR. Vaccine-responding clonotypes were identified with edgeR using replicate PBMC samples, with FDR below 0.01 and a log2 fold change above 5 up to day 15 being required. Each bulk clonotype was labeled CD4 or CD8 based on which sequenced repertoire, CD4 or CD8, contained the clonotype at higher abundance. The public reads were reanalyzed by TCRdb: fastp trimming at Q25, MiXCR alignment, in-frame beta chains only. Rows merge per CDR3 protein into single entries with the most common DNA and genes. The V and J calls here are based on TCRdb, not the publication. The sample yields 610,000 or so distinct CDR3 sequences; 9% to 15% were counted once. 14% to 15% of the sample comes from the top ten.

Comments on this clonotype: Its antigen is currently not known. No much larger clone exists at a distance of one base, and base qualities are not known.

In the paper's terms, the treatment or condition label means: live attenuated yellow fever vaccine strain. At each blood-draw timepoint, two biological replicates of bulk PBMCs were collected. PBMCs were isolated from peripheral blood using a standard Ficoll-Paque protocol. TriZol was used to extract RNA from bulk PBMCs, from CD4 and CD8 fractions, and from dextramer-positive and dextramer-negative fractions. The chain is encoded by TRBV12-3 or TRBV12-4 joined to TRBJ1-6; the D gene remains uncertain. The TCR sequence derives from a man aged 30 to 39 who received the YFV17D yellow fever vaccine. The sample consisted of PBMCs, taken on the day of the yellow fever booster vaccination. The CDR3 protein sequence reads: CASSLARSGGSPLHF. The sequenced DNA is TGTGCCAGCAGTTTAGCACGGTCGGGAGGTTCACCCCTCCACTTT.